Listed here are 16 T cell receptor beta chains from one sample, sequenced in a study of blood T cell repertoires in COVID-19. Profiled with immunoSEQ multiplex PCR; TCRdb holds only in-frame clones, not every one. The repertoire holds some 150,000 clones, with about 80% as singletons. Sequenced: peripheral blood. These receptors originate from a human donor with acute or convalescent COVID-19. The donor label of this sample is uncertain.

This clone has just one count. The genes are TRBV7-2 and TRBJ2-7; maybe TRBD1 (5 bases). This CDR3 has 13 amino acids. Germline V gene sequence: CDR1 SGHTA, CDR2 FQGNSA. V lost 5 bases, J lost 3 bases, and 11 bases lay in between. The CDR3 region is CASSPRQYYEQYF. The CDR3 bases are TGTGCCAGCAGCCCCCGACAGTACTACGAGCAGTACTTC.

The V and J genes are TRBV5-8 and TRBJ2-1; D unresolved. This CDR3 is 14 amino acids long. Trimming took off 2 bases at V and 14 bases at J, with 20 bases between the two ends. The germline gives CDR1 SGHTS, CDR2 YDEGEE. The CDR3 DNA is TGTGCCAGCAGCTTACGCGACCCGCCCAACCAGGAGTTCTTC. The encoded protein is CASSLRDPPNQEFF.

The V and J genes are TRBV5-8 and TRBJ1-6; tentative D call: TRBD1 (5 bases). The V end lost 4 bases, the J end lost 10 bases, and 12 bases lay between the germline ends. Germline CDR1 reads SGHTS; CDR2 reads YDEGEE. The CDR3 extends over 13 amino acids. The CDR3 DNA is TGTGCCAGCAGCCCGCGGAGGGACTCACCCCTCCACTTT. Its translation: CASSPRRDSPLHF.

V gene TRBV7-9 combines with J gene TRBJ1-2; TRBD1 might be the D (5 bases). The CDR3 sequence is 13 residues long. Trimming shortened V by 4 bases and J by 1 base, and 7 bases separated the two germline ends. The V gene's germline CDR1 is SEHNR and CDR2 FQNEAQ (reference sequence). The CDR3 region is CASSSQVNYGYTF. The CDR3 nucleotides are TGTGCCAGCAGCTCACAGGTTAACTATGGCTACACCTTC. Looking up the rest from reference TRBV7-9 and TRBJ1-2 gives the full variable domain: DTGVSQNPRHKITKRGQNVTFRCDPISEHNRLYWYRQTLGQGPEFLTYFQNEAQLEKSRLLSDRFSAERPKGSFSTLEIQRTEQGDSAMYLCASSSQVNYGYTFGSGTRLTVV.

The chain has TRBV11-2 and TRBJ1-3, with TRBD1 as a possible D gene (6 bases). Germline V gene data show CDR1 as SGHAT and CDR2 as FQNNGV. CDR3 length: 14 residues. Trimming took 3 bases from V and 4 from J, leaving 10 bases between them. In DNA, the CDR3 is TGTGCCAGCAGCTTCGGGGGGCGAGGAAACACCATATATTTT. Its translation: CASSFGGRGNTIYF.

As DNA, the CDR3 is TGTGCCAGCAGGGTATCGGCCTACGAGCAGTACTTC. As protein: CASRVSAYEQYF. J is TRBJ2-7 and V is TRBV2; no clear D gene. From germline, CDR1 is SNHLY and CDR2 FYNNEI. This CDR3 is 12 amino acids long. Trimming shortened V by 6 bases and J by 2 bases, and 8 bases separated the two germline ends.

The genes are TRBV5-5 and TRBJ2-2, with D tentatively TRBD1 (6 bases). Trimming took off 1 base at V and 1 base at J, with 11 bases between the two ends. The CDR3 is 16 residues long. The germline V gene encodes CDR1 SGHKS and CDR2 YYEKEE (reference sequence). CDR3 DNA: TGTGCCAGCAGCTTGACAGGGTTGGTGAACACCGGGGAGCTGTTTTTT. Its translation is CASSLTGLVNTGELFF.

The rearrangement links TRBV11-1 to TRBJ1-2; D is uncertain. V lost 3 bases and J lost 8, with 16 bases in between. The CDR3 length is 14 residues. Germline CDR1 SGHAT, CDR2 FQDESV (reference sequence). This CDR3 reads CASSFREDAGGYTF. The CDR3 bases are TGTGCCAGCAGCTTTCGGGAGGACGCGGGGGGCTACACCTTC.

This clone was seen just once. The V and J genes are TRBV30 and TRBJ2-5, with D unresolved. The germline gives CDR1 GTSNPN, CDR2 SVGIG (reference sequence). This CDR3 contains 11 residues. Trimming removed 2 bases from V and 5 bases from J, with 6 bases in between. CDR3 nucleotide sequence: TGTGCCTGGAGTTCCTCGGAGACCCAGTACTTC. Encoded protein: CAWSSSETQYF.

CDR3 region: CASSLSGTGSTGELFF. CDR3 coding DNA: TGTGCCAGCAGCTTATCAGGGACAGGGAGCACCGGGGAGCTGTTTTTT. The chain employs TRBV7-3 and TRBJ2-2, with 9 bases identical to TRBD1. The CDR3 has 16 residues. Germline trimming cut 2 bases from V and 4 bases from J; bases unmatched to any gene: 5. Germline CDR1 is SGHTA and CDR2 is FQGTGA.

This clone was seen ten or more times. The CDR3, as DNA: TGCAGCGTTGAAGGGACGCTGGGACACCCCTACGAGCAGTACTTC. This gives the protein CSVEGTLGHPYEQYF. The chain links TRBV29-1 to TRBJ2-7; possible D gene TRBD1, 6 bases. This CDR3 comprises 15 residues. The germline V gene has CDR1 SQVTM and CDR2 ANQGSEA. Trimming left V 1 base short and J 2 bases short, with 15 bases between.

The CDR3 loop reads CASSPGRTTLNEQFF. As DNA, the CDR3 is TGTGCCAGCAGCCCCGGGCGGACTACTCTCAATGAGCAGTTCTTC. The chain links TRBV9 to TRBJ2-1; D is possibly TRBD2 (6 bases). Germline CDR1 and CDR2: SGDLS and YYNGEE. The CDR3 is 15 residues long. V was pared by 4 bases and J by 6 bases, with 17 bases between. Filled out from reference TRBV9 and TRBJ2-1, the complete variable domain reads DSGVTQTPKHLITATGQRVTLRCSPRSGDLSVYWYQQSLDQGLQFLIQYYNGEERAKGNILERFSAQQFPDLHSELNLSSLELGDSALYFCASSPGRTTLNEQFFGPGTRLTVL.

The chain couples TRBV21-1 to TRBJ2-2; the table's D call, TRBD2, was not checked against the DNA. TRBV21-1 is shown as a pseudogene. CDR3 size: 16 residues. CDR3 DNA sequence: TGTGCCAGCAGCTCCCCGGGACTACCCCCAGTCGGGGAGCTGTTTTTT. Its translation: CASSSPGLPPVGELFF.

The chain's CDR3 is CAWSVSGAGTGGYTF. In nucleotides, the CDR3 is TGTGCCTGGAGTGTATCTGGGGCAGGGACTGGGGGCTACACCTTC. This rearrangement joins TRBV30 to TRBJ1-2, with D maybe TRBD1 (5 bases). The CDR3 extends over 15 amino acids. In germline, CDR1 is GTSNPN, CDR2 SVGIG (reference sequence). V lost 0 bases to trimming and J lost 8 bases, with 19 bases between them.

This chain joins TRBV5-1 and TRBJ1-4; no definite D call. The ends were cut back, 0 bases at V and 4 bases at J, with 10 bases in the middle. CDR1 and CDR2 from the germline V gene are SGHRS and YFSETQ. The length of the CDR3 is 15 residues. CDR3 sequence reads: CASSLEVRGNEKLFF. CDR3 nucleotide sequence: TGCGCCAGCAGCTTGGAGGTCAGAGGTAATGAAAAACTGTTTTTT.

The chain has TRBV27 and TRBJ1-2, with TRBD1 as a possible D gene (6 bases). V lost 2 bases and J 2 bases, leaving 6 bases between the germline ends. The CDR3 is made up of 13 amino acids. The germline gives CDR1 MNHEY, CDR2 SMNVEV (reference sequence). Written as DNA, the CDR3 is TGTGCCAGCAGTTTAGGGGGCAACTATGGCTACACCTTC. This sequence encodes CASSLGGNYGYTF.